This TCR beta chain was sequenced during a study of blood T cells in healthy people across ages. On the study more broadly: Template switching captured about one barcoded beta molecule per two T cells.

For the second PCR, which ran for about 6 to 11 cycles, a sample-barcoded 5' primer and a J-beta primer mix were used. Template switching added a 12-random-nucleotide identifier to every cDNA molecule. TCRdb ran MiXCR on the 5' RACE reads and lists one entry per CDR3 protein. This table holds about 1.8 million distinct CDR3 sequences, roughly 50% found once. CDR3 size: 21 residues. V lost 0 bases and J lost 11; bases outside the gene matches: 28. Germline V gene sequence: CDR1 MNHEY, CDR2 SVGAGI. The chain joins TRBV6-5 to TRBJ2-5; 9 bases are a match to TRBD1. This clonotype was sampled from a woman aged 40 to 50 in good health. Sequencing was carried out using blood. CDR3: CASSYSSPGQGRGAGAKEQYF. The CDR3 bases are TGTGCCAGCAGTTACTCTTCACCGGGACAGGGAAGAGGGGCGGGGGCAAAAGAGCAGTACTTC.